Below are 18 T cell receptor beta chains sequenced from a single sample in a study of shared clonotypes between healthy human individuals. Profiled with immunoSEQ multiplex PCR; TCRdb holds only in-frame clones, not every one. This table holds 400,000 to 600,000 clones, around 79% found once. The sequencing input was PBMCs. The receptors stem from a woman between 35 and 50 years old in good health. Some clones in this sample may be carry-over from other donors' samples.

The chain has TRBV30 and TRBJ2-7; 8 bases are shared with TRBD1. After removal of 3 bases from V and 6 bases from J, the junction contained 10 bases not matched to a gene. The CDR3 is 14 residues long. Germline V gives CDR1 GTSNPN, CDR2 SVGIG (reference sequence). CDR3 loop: CAWSGWDRYSEQYF. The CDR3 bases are TGTGCCTGGAGCGGTTGGGACAGGTATTCCGAGCAGTACTTC.

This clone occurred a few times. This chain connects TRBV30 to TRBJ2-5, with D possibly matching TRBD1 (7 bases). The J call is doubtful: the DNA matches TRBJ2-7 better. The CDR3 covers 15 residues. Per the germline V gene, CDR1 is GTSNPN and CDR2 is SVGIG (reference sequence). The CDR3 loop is CAWSVGQGGPYEQYF. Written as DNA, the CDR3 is TGTGCCTGGAGTGTAGGGCAGGGGGGACCCTACGAGCAGTACTTC.

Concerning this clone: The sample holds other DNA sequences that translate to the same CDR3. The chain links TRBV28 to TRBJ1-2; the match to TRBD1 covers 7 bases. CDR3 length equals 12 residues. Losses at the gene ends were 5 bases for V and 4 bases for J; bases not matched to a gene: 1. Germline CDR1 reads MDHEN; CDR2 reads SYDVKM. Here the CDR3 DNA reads TGTGCCAGCAGTAGGGACAGCTATGGCTACACCTTC. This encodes CASSRDSYGYTF.

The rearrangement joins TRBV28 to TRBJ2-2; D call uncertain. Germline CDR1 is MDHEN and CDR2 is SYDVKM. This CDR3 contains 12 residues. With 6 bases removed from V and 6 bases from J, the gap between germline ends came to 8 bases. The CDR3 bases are TGTGCCAGCAGGGGCTTAGCCGGGGAGCTGTTTTTT. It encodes CASRGLAGELFF.

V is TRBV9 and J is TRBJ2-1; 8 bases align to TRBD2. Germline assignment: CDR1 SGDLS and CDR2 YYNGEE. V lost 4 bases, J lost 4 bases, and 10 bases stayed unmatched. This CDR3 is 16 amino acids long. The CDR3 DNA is TGTGCCAGCAGCACCCTCAGCGGGAGAGATTACAATGAGCAGTTCTTC. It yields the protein CASSTLSGRDYNEQFF.

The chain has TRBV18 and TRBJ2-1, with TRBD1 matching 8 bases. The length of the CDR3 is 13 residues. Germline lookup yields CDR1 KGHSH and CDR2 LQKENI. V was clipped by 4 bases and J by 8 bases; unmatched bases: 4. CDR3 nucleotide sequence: TGTGCCAGCTCACTGGACAGGGACGATGAGCAGTTCTTC. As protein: CASSLDRDDEQFF.

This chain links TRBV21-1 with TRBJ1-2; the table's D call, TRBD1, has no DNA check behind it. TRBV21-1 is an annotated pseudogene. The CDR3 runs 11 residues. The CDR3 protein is CASRGANGYTF. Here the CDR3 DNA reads TGTGCCAGCAGGGGGGCTAACGGCTACACCTTC.

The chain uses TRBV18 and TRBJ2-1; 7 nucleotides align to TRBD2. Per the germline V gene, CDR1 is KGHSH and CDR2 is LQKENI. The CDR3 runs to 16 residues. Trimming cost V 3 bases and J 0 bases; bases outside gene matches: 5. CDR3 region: CASSPLSGISYNEQFF. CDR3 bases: TGTGCCAGCTCACCGCTGAGCGGGATCTCCTACAATGAGCAGTTCTTC.

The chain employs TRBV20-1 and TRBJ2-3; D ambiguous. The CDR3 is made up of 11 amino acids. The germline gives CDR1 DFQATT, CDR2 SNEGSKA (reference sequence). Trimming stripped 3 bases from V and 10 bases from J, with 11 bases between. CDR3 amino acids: CSASPQYAQYF. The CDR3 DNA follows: TGCAGTGCTAGCCCCCAGTATGCGCAGTATTTT.

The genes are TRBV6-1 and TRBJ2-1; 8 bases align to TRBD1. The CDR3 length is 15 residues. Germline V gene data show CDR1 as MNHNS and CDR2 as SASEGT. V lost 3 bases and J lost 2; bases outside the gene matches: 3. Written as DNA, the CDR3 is TGTGCCAGCAGTGAGACAGGGGAGACCTACAATGAGCAGTTCTTC. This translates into CASSETGETYNEQFF.

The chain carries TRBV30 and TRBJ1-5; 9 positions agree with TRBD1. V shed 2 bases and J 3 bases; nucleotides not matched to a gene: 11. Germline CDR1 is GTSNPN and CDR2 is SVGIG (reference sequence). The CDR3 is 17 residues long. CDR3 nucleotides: TGTGCCTGGAGTATCCGGGACAGGGTGACCCTCAATCAGCCCCAGCATTTT. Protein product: CAWSIRDRVTLNQPQHF. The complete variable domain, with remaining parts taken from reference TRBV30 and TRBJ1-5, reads SQTIHQWPATLVQPVGSPLSLECTVEGTSNPNLYWYRQAAGRGLQLLFYSVGIGQISSEVPQNLSASRPQDRQFILSSKKLLLSDSGFYLCAWSIRDRVTLNQPQHFGDGTRLSIL.

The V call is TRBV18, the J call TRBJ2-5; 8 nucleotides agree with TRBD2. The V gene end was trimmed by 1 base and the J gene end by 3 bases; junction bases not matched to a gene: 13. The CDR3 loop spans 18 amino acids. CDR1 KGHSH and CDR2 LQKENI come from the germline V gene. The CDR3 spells CASSPQMARAGDEETQYF. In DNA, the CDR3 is TGTGCCAGCTCACCACAAATGGCCCGAGCGGGAGACGAAGAGACCCAGTACTTC.

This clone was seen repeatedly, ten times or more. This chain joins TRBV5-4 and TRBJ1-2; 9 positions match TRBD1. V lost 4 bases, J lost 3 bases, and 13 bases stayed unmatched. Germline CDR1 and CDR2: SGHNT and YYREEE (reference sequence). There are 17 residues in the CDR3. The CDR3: CASSRTGAVQPYYGYTF. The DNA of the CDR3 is TGTGCCAGCAGCCGGACAGGGGCCGTGCAACCTTACTATGGCTACACCTTC.

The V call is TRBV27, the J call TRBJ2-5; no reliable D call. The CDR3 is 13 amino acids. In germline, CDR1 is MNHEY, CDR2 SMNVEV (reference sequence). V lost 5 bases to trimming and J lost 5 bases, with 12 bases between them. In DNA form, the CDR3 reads TGTGCCAGCAGTCCCATACGATCGGAGACCCAGTACTTC. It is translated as CASSPIRSETQYF.

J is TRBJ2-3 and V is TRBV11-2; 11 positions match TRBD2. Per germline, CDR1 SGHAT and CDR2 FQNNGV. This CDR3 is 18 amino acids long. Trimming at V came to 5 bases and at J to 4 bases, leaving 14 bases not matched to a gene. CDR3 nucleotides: TGTGCCAGCAGCCCCTCTTTGCCAATAGCGGGAGGGCCAGATACGCAGTATTTT. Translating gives CASSPSLPIAGGPDTQYF.

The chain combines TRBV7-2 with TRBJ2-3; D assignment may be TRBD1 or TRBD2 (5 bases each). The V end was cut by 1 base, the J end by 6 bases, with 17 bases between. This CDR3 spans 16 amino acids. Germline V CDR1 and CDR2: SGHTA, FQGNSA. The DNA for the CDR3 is TGTGCCAGCAGCTTAGAAGGGGAAGCGGTAGTGGATACGCAGTATTTT. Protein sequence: CASSLEGEAVVDTQYF.

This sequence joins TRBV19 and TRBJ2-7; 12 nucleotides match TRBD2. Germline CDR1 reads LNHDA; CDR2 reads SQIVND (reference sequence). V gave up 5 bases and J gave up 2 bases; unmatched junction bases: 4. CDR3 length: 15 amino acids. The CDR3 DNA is TGTGCCAGTAGTCCGAGGACTAGCGGGACCTACGAGCAGTACTTC. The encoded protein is CASSPRTSGTYEQYF.

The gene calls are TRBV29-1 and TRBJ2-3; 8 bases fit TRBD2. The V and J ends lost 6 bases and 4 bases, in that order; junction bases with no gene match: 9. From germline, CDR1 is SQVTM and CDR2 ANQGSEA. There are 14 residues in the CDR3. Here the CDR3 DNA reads TGCAGCGTAGCGGGAGAGCTTTATTCAGATACGCAGTATTTT. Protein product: CSVAGELYSDTQYF.